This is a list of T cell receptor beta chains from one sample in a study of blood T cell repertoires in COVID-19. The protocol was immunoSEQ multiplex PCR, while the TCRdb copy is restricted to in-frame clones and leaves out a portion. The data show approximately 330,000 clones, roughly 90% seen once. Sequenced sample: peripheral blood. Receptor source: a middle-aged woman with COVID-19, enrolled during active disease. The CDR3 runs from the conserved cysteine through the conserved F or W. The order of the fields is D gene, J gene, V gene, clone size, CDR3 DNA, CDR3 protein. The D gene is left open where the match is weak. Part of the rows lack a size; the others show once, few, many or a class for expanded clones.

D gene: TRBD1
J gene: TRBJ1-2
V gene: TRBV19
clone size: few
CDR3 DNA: TGTGCCAGTAGTTCACACGACAGGGGAAGAAGTGGCTACACCTTC
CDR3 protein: CASSSHDRGRSGYTF

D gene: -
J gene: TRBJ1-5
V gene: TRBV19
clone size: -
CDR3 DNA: TGTGCCAGTAAAGGGGGTTTGGAGCGCAATCAGCCCCAGCATTTT
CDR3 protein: CASKGGLERNQPQHF

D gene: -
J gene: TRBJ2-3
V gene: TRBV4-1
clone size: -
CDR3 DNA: TGCGCCAGCAGCCAACAGGGCGCAGATACGCAGTATTTT
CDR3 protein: CASSQQGADTQYF

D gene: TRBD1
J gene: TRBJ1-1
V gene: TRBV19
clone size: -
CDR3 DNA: TGTGCCAGTATACCCCGGACAGGCGCGATGAACACTGAAGCTTTCTTT
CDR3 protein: CASIPRTGAMNTEAFF

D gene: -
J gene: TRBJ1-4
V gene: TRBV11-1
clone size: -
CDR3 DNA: TGTGCCAGCAGGAATACAGGGTCAGAAAAACTGTTTTTT
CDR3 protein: CASRNTGSEKLFF

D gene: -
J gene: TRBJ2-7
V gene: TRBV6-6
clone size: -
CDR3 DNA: TGTGCCAGCAGTTACTCGGAGGCTAGGCCAACCTACGAGCAGTACTTC
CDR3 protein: CASSYSEARPTYEQYF

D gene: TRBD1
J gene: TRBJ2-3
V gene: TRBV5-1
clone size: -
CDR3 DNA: TGCGCCAGCAGCTTGGCCCTCAACAGGGGAAAAGATACGCAGTATTTT
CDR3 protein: CASSLALNRGKDTQYF

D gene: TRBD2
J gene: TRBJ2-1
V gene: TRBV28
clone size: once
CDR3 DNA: TGTGCCAGCAGTATCGTCCAGCGGGGGGAAAATGAGCAGTTCTTC
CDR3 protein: CASSIVQRGENEQFF

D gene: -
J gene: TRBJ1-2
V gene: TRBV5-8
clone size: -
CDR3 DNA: TGTGCCAGCAGCCCGGATCGGGAGATGGATGGCTACACCTTC
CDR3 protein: CASSPDREMDGYTF

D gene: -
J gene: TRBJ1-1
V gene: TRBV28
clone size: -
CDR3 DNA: TGTGCCAGCAGTTTAGCCCACATGAACACTGAAGCTTTCTTT
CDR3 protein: CASSLAHMNTEAFF

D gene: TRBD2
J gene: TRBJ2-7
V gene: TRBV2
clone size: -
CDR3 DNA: TGTGCCAGCAGCAACCCGGTAGCGGGAGAGACCTACGAGCAGTACTTC
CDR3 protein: CASSNPVAGETYEQYF

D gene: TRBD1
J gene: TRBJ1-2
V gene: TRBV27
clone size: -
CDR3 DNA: TGTGCCAGCAGTTTAGTACAGGGGGCGAGTGGCTACACCTTC
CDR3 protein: CASSLVQGASGYTF

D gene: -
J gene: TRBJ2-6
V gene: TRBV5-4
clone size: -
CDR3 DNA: TGTGCCAGCAGCTTGGCTAGGGGGGGCTTCTCTGGGGCCAACGTCCTGACTTTC
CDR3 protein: CASSLARGGFSGANVLTF

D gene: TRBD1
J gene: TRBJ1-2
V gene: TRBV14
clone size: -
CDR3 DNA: TGTGCCAGCAGCCCGGACAGGGTTGGTTTTGGCTACACCTTC
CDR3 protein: CASSPDRVGFGYTF

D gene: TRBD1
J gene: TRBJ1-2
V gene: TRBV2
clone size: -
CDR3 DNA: TGTGCCAGCAGTGACCCTGGACAGGGGGCAGGCTATGGCTACACCTTC
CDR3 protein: CASSDPGQGAGYGYTF

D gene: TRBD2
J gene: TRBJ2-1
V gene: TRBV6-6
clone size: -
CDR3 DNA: TGTGCCAGCGGGGAGGGCTACAATGAGCAGTTCTTC
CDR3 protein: CASGEGYNEQFF

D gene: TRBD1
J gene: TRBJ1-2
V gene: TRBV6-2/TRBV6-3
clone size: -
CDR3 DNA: TGTGCCAGCAGTTCGATGACAGGGGGCCATGGCTACACCTTC
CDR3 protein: CASSSMTGGHGYTF

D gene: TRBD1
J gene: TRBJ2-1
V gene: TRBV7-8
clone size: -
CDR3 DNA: TGTGCCAGCAGCCGAGGGGGCAGAACCTACAATGAGCAGTTCTTC
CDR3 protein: CASSRGGRTYNEQFF

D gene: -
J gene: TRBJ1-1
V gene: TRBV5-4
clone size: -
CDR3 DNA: TGTGCCAGCAGCCCGGATGGGGAAGGGAGGACTGAAGCTTTCTTT
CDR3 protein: CASSPDGEGRTEAFF

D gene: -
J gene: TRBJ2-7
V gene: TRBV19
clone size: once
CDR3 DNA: TGTGCCAGTAGTATATATTCTCCCGGTTCATCGGGTGGTCTCTCCTACGAGCAGTACTTC
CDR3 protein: CASSIYSPGSSGGLSYEQYF

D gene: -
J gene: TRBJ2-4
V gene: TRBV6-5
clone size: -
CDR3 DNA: TGTGCCAGCAGCCCCCGGGGGTCCAAAAACATTCAGTACTTC
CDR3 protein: CASSPRGSKNIQYF

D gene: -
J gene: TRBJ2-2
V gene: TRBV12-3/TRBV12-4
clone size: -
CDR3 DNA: TGTGCCACCCAATACACCGGGGAGCTGTTTTTT
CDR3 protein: CATQYTGELFF

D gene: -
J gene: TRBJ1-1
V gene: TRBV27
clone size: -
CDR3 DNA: TGTGCCCGCGGAAATAAAGGGAACACTGAAGCTTTCTTT
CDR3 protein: CARGNKGNTEAFF

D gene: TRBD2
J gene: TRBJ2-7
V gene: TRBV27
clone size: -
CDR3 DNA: TGTGCCAGCAGTTTATTCTTGTCTAGCGGGAGAACCGAGCAGTACTTC
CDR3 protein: CASSLFLSSGRTEQYF

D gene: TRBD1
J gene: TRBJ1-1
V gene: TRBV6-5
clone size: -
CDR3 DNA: TGTGCCAGCCGCTTAGAGGGACAGGGTAACACTGAAGCTTTCTTT
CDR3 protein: CASRLEGQGNTEAFF

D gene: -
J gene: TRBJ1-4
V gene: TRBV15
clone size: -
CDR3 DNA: TGTGCCACCAGCAGAGATGGGATAAGAATGGGAGTACTGTTTTTT
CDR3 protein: CATSRDGIRMGVLFF

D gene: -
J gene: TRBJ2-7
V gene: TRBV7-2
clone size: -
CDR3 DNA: TGTGCCAGCAGCCGACAGGGAGGCGAGCAGTACTTC
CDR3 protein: CASSRQGGEQYF

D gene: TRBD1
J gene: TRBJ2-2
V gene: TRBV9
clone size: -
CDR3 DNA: TGTGCCAGCAGCCCACCATTCCGGGACAGATCCACCGGGGAGCTGTTTTTT
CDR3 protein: CASSPPFRDRSTGELFF

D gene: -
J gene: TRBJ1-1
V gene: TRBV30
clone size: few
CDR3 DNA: TGTGCCGGCCTGGGGCGAACTGAAGCTTTCTTT
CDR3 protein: CAGLGRTEAFF

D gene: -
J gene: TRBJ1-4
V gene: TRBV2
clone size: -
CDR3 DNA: TGTGCCAGCAGTGATATCCGGGGGGTGGCTGAAAAACTGTTTTTT
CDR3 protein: CASSDIRGVAEKLFF

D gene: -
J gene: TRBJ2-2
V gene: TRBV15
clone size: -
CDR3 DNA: TGTGCCACCAGCAGAGATAGAGGGAACGGGGAGCTGTTTTTT
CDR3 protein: CATSRDRGNGELFF

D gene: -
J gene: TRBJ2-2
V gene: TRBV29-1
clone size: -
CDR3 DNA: TGCAGCGTTGGTGGTAGCGAGGCCGGGGAGCTGTTTTTT
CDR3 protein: CSVGGSEAGELFF

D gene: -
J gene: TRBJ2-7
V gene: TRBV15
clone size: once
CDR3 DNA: TGTGCCACCAGCAGTACAGGGTACGAGCAGTACTTC
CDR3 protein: CATSSTGYEQYF

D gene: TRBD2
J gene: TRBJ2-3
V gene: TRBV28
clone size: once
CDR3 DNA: TGTGCCACCGGGGGCGGGGGGGCAGATACGCAGTATTTT
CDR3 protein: CATGGGGADTQYF

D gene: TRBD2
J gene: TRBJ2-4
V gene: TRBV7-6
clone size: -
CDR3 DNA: TGTGCCAGCAGCTTAGCTGGGGGGGAGGGAGCCAAAAACATTCAGTACTTC
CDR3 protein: CASSLAGGEGAKNIQYF

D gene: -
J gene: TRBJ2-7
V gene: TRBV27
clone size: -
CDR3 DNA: TGTGCCAGCAGTTTACACCCGGGGGCGGGAGTATACGAGCAGTACTTC
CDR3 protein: CASSLHPGAGVYEQYF

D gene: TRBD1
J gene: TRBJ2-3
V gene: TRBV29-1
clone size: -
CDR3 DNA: TGCAGCGTTGGGGACAGGATTATCACAGATACGCAGTATTTT
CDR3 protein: CSVGDRIITDTQYF

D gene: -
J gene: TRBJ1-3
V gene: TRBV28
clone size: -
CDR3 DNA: TGTGCCAGCAGTTCTAGAAACACCATATATTTT
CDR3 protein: CASSSRNTIYF

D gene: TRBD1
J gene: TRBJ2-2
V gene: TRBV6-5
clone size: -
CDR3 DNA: TGTGCCAGCAGGGTGGGACAGGCCAACACCGGGGAGCTGTTTTTT
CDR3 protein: CASRVGQANTGELFF

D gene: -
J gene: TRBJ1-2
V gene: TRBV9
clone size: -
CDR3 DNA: TGTGCCAGCAGCGTAGAAGGGAGCTATGGCTACACCTTC
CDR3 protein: CASSVEGSYGYTF

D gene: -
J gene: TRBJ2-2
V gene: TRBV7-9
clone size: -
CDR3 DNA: TGTGCCAGCAGCACCGGGACTGTCACCGGGGAGCTGTTTTTT
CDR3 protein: CASSTGTVTGELFF

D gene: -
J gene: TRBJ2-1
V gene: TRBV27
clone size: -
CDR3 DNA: TGTGCCAGCGCCACCTGGTCGAAAGGGGATGAGCAGTTCTTC
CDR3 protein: CASATWSKGDEQFF

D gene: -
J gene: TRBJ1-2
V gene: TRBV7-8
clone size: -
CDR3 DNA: TGTGCCAGCTCTACAGGAGCTAACTATGGCTACACCTTC
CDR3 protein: CASSTGANYGYTF

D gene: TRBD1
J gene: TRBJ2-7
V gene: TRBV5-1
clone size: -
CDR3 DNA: TGCGCCAGCAGCTTAGGGGGCCAGACCTACGAGCAGTACTTC
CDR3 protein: CASSLGGQTYEQYF

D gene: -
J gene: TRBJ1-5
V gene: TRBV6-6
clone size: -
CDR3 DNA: TGTGCCAGCAGTTACTCACAGGGAAAGCAGCCCCAGCATTTT
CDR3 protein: CASSYSQGKQPQHF

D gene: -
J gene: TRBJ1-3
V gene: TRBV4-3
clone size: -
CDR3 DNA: TGCGCCAGCAGCCCAGTGACAAAGACTGGAAACACCATATATTTT
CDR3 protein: CASSPVTKTGNTIYF

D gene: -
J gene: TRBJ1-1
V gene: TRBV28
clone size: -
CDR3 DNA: TGTGCCAGCAGTTTATTGGGCCGTGGAGCTTTCTTT
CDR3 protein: CASSLLGRGAFF

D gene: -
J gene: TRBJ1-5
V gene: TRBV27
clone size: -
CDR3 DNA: TGTGCCAGCAGTTTAATCGGGAAGCCCCAGCATTTT
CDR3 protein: CASSLIGKPQHF

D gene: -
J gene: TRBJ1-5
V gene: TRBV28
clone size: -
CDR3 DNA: TGTGCCAGCAGTTCCGGGTGGGAGCCCCAGCATTTT
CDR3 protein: CASSSGWEPQHF

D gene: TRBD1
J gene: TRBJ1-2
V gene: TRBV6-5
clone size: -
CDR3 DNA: TGTGCCAGCAGTTTGGACAGGGACTATGGCTACACCTTC
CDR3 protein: CASSLDRDYGYTF

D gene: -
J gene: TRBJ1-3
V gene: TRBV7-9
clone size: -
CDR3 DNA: TGTGCCAGCAGCTTAGTTACCGGGGGGACTGGAAACACCATATATTTT
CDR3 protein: CASSLVTGGTGNTIYF

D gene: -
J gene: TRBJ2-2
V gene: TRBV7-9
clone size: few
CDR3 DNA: TGTGCCAGCAGCTTAGGAGGTTCCGGGGAGCTGTTTTTT
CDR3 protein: CASSLGGSGELFF